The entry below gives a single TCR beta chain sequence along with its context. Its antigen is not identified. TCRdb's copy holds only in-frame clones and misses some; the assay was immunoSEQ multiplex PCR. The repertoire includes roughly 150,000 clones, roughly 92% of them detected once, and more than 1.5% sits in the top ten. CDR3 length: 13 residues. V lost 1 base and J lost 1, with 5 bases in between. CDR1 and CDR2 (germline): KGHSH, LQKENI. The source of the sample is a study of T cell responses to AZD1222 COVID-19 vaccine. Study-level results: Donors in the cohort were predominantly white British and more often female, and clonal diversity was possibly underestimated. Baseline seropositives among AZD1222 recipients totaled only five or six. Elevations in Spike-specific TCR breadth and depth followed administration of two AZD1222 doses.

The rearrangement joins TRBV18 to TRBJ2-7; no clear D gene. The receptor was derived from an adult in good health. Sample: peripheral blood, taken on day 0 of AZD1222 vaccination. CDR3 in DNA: TGTGCCAGCTCACCACGGCAGTCCTACGAGCAGTACTTC. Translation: CASSPRQSYEQYF.